This TCR beta chain was retrieved from a study of patients and donors after allogeneic stem cell transplantation. This clonotype was seen more than once but under ten times. The CDR3 runs to 15 residues. Germline loops: CDR1 SGHRS, CDR2 YFSETQ. V lost 3 bases and J lost 3; bases outside the gene matches: 6. TCRdb processed the RT-PCR reads anew with MiXCR; each CDR3 protein has one entry. The sample records over 200,000 distinct CDR3 sequences, around 41% being singletons. Sequenced input: blood, either unsorted or a sorted T cell fraction (not recorded which). The rearrangement uses TRBV5-1 and TRBJ1-1, with TRBD1 matching over 9 bases. This TCR was sampled from a human donor who was either an allogeneic HSCT recipient or a stem cell or donor lymphocyte infusion donor (not recorded which). It is not recorded whose cells these are; they may come from a transplant donor. The CDR3 sequence is CASSSRTGADTEAFF. The CDR3 DNA is TGCGCCAGCAGCTCTCGGACAGGGGCTGACACTGAAGCTTTCTTT.